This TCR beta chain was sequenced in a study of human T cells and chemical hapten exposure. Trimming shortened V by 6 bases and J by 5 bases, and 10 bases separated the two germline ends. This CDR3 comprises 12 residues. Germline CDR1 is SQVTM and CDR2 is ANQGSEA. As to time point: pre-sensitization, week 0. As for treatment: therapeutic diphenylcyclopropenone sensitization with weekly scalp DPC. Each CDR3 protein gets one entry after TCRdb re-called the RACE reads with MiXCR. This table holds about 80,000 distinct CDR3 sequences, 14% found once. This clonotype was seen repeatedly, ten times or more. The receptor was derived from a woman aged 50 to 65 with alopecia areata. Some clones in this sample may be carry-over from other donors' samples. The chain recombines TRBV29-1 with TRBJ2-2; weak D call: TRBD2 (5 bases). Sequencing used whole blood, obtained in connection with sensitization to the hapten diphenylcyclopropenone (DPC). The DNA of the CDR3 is TGCAGCGTCGGGGATACAACCGGGGAGCTGTTTTTT. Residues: CSVGDTTGELFF.